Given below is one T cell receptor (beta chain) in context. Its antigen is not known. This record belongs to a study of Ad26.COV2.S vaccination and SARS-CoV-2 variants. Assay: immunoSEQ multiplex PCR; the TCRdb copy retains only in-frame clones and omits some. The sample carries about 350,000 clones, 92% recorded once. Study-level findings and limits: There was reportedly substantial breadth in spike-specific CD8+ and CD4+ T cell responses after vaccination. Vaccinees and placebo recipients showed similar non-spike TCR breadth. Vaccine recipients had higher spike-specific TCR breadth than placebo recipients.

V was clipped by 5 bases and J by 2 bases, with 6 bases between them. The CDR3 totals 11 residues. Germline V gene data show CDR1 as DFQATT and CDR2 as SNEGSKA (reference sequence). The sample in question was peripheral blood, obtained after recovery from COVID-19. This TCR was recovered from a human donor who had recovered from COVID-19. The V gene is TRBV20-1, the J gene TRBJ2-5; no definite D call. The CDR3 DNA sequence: TGCAGTGCTCCCGTACAAGAGACCCAGTACTTC. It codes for CSAPVQETQYF.